These T cell receptor beta chains were read from a single sample in a study of cytomegalovirus exposure and HLA in healthy donors. The repertoire was sequenced with immunoSEQ multiplex PCR; TCRdb's copy has only in-frame clones and lacks some. The table has around 150,000 clones, roughly nine tenths seen once. The sample taken for sequencing was PBMCs. The receptors originated from a woman under 30 in good health and CMV-seropositive. CDR3s include the opening cysteine and the closing phenylalanine or tryptophan. D genes are given only for firm matches. Clone size is not always given. Where it is, it says once, few, many or a class for expanded clones.

>TRBV7-2|TRBJ2-6|.|.
TGTGCCAGCAGCGGAACTCTAGCTGGGGCCAACGTCCTGACTTTC
CASSGTLAGANVLTF
>TRBV27|TRBJ2-4|.|TRBD2
TGTGCCAGCAGAAACTCGGGACTAGCGGGAAACATTCAGTACTTC
CASRNSGLAGNIQYF
>TRBV5-6|TRBJ2-1|.|.
TGTGCCAGCAGCCTACGGAATGAGCAGTTCTTC
CASSLRNEQFF
>TRBV10-2|TRBJ2-3|.|.
TGCGCCAGCAGGGAGAGAGTCACAGATACGCAGTATTTT
CASRERVTDTQYF
>TRBV25-1|TRBJ2-1|.|TRBD2
TGTGCCAGCAGTGAAGCGGGAGCTTACAATGAGCAGTTCTTC
CASSEAGAYNEQFF
>TRBV7-2|TRBJ1-2|.|.
TGTGCCAGCAGCTTAGTGTGGGGCGGGGTGACTAACTATGGCTACACCTTC
CASSLVWGGVTNYGYTF
>TRBV10-3|TRBJ2-7|.|.
TGTGCCATCAGTGAATCAAGCGTCCTGAACGAGCAGTACTTC
CAISESSVLNEQYF
>TRBV28|TRBJ2-6|.|.
TGTGCCAGCAGTTTATCTGGGCCCGGGGCCAACGTCCTGACTTTC
CASSLSGPGANVLTF
>TRBV27|TRBJ2-1|.|TRBD2
TGTGCCAGCGGGACTATAGCGGGAGGGCGGCATGAGCAGTTCTTC
CASGTIAGGRHEQFF
>TRBV12-5|TRBJ2-7|many|TRBD2
TGTGCTAGTGGTTTGGTACGGGGCCTAGCGGGATCCTACGAGCAGTACTTC
CASGLVRGLAGSYEQYF
>TRBV19|TRBJ1-4|.|.
TGTGCCAGTAGATCCGGGACACTTAATGAAAAACTGTTTTTT
CASRSGTLNEKLFF